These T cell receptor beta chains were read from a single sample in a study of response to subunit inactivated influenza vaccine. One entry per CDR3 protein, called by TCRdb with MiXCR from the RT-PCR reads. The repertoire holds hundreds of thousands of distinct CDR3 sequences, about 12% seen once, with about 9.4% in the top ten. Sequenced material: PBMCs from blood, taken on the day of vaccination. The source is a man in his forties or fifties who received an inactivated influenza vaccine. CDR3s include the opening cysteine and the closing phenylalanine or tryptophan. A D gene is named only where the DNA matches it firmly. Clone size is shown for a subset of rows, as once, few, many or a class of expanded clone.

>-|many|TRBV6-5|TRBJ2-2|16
TGTGCCAGCAGTTTACAGGGAGTTGTTGGGACCGGGGAGCTGTTTTTT
CASSLQGVVGTGELFF
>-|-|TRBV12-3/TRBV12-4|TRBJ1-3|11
TGTGCCAGCAGTTTTCTGGAGCCCATATATTTT
CASSFLEPIYF
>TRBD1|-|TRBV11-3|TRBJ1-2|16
TGTGCCAGCAGCTTGGAAGGGACAGGGGAGTGTGCTGGCTACACCTTC
CASSLEGTGECAGYTF
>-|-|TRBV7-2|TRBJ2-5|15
TGTGCCAGCAGCTCGCGGGACGACCCCCAAGAGACCCAGTACTTC
CASSSRDDPQETQYF
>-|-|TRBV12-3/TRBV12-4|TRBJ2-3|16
TGTGCCAGCAGCGGAGATGAGGTGTCTAGTCCAGATACGCAGTATTTT
CASSGDEVSSPDTQYF
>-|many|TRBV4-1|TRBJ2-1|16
TGCGCCAGCAGCCAAGATGACGGCCACTCCTACAATGAGCAGTTCTTC
CASSQDDGHSYNEQFF
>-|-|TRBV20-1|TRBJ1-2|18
TGCAGTGCTAGAGATCAAATGAGAGGGTTGTGGTCGAGCTATGGCTACACCTTC
CSARDQMRGLWSSYGYTF
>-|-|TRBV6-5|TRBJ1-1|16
TGTGCCAGCAGTTACGCAAATAGGGCCGGCAGCACTGAAGCTTTCTTT
CASSYANRAGSTEAFF
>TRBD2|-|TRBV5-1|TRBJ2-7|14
TGCGCCAGCAGCTTTACTGGGGGGGGCTACGAGCAGTACTTC
CASSFTGGGYEQYF
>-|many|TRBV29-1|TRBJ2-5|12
TGCAGCGTTGTTCGCCTTGAAGAGACCCAGTACTTC
CSVVRLEETQYF
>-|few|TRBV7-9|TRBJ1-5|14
TGTGCCAGCAGCTTGAGTACTAACAATCAGCCCCAGCATTTT
CASSLSTNNQPQHF
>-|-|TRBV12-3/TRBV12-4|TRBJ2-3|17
TGTGCCAGCAGTTTATTGTCGGGTGGAGGGACCCTCTTCCCGCAGTATTTT
CASSLLSGGGTLFPQYF
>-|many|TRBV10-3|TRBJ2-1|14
TGTGCCATCAGTGAGTCGGGCCGAAACAATGAGCAGTTCTTC
CAISESGRNNEQFF
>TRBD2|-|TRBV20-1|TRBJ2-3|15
TGCAGTGCTAGACTAGCGGGTCTACGCACAGATACGCAGTATTTT
CSARLAGLRTDTQYF
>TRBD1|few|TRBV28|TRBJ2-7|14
TGTGCCAGCAGTTTAGGGACAGGGACATTTGGGCAGTACTTC
CASSLGTGTFGQYF
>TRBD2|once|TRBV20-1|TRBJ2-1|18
TGCAGTGCTAGGGCCCCACCTACTAGCGGGAGTAGGGGGAATGAGCAGTTCTTC
CSARAPPTSGSRGNEQFF
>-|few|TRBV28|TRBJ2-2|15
TGTGCCAGCAGTCGGTGGGCGGTTCTCGCCGGGGAGCTGTTTTTT
CASSRWAVLAGELFF
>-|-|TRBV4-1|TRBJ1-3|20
TGCGCCAGCAGCCGCGACCCGACAAGTCGAAGGGGGGGCTTTGGAAACACCATATATTTT
CASSRDPTSRRGGFGNTIYF
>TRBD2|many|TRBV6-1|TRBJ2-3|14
TGTGCCAGCAGGGTTGGGACTAGCGTGAATACGCAGTATTTT
CASRVGTSVNTQYF
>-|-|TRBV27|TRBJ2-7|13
TGTGCCAGCAGTTTCACGGAAGCCTACGAGCAGTACTTC
CASSFTEAYEQYF
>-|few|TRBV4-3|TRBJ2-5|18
TGCGCCAGCAGCCAAGATTGGAGCGGAGGAGGTTATCAAGAGACCCAGTACTTC
CASSQDWSGGGYQETQYF
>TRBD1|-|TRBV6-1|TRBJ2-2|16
TGTGCCAGCAGTCAGAGGACAGGGGCGAACACCGGGGAGCTGTTTTTT
CASSQRTGANTGELFF
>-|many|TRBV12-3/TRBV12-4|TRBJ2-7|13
TGTGCCAGCAGTTTAGATCTTGGGCGGGAGCAGTACTTC
CASSLDLGREQYF
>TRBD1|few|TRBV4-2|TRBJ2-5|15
TGTGCCAGCAGCCAAGATAGGGGACAGCAAGAGACCCAGTACTTC
CASSQDRGQQETQYF
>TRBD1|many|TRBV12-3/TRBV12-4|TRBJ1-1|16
TGTGCCAGCAGCCTTTGGGGGTCAGGGGAGGGACAGGCAGCTTTCTTT
CASSLWGSGEGQAAFF
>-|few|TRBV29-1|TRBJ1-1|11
TGCAGCGTTCTTCCTACCGCCGAAGCTTTCTTT
CSVLPTAEAFF
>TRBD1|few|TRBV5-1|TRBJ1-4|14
TGCGCCAGCAGCTTCCGGACAGGGAAGGAAAAACTGTTTTTT
CASSFRTGKEKLFF
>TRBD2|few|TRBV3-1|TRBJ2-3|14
TGTGCCAGCAGCCAAGAACTAGCGACAGATACGCAGTATTTT
CASSQELATDTQYF
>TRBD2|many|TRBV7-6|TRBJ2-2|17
TGTGCCAGCAGCTTACTGGGGACTAACGAGAACACCGGGGAGCTGTTTTTT
CASSLLGTNENTGELFF
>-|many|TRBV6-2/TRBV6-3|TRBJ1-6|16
TGTGCCAGCAGTTCCCATCAACAAACAAACGGTTCACCCCTCCACTTT
CASSSHQQTNGSPLHF
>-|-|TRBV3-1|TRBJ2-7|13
TGTGCCAGCAGCCAAGATCGGAGTGGCGAGCAGTACTTC
CASSQDRSGEQYF
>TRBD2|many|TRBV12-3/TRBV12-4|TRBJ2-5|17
TGTGCCAGCAGAGCGGGACTAGCGGGAGGGGGAGAAGAGACCCAGTACTTC
CASRAGLAGGGEETQYF
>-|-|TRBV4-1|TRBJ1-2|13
TGCGCCAGCAGCCTGGACGGCCTCTGGGGCTACACCTTC
CASSLDGLWGYTF
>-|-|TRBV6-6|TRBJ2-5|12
TGTGCCAGCACCCAGAAGACGGGACTCCTTAGCTTC
CASTQKTGLLSF
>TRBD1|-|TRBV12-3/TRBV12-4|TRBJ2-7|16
TGTGCCAGCAGTTTAGTTTGGGGACAGGGGACCTACGAGCAGTACTTC
CASSLVWGQGTYEQYF
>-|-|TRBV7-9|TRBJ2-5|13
TGTGCCAGCAGACAGGGCCTGAGGAAGACCCAGTACTTC
CASRQGLRKTQYF
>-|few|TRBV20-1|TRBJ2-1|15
TGCAGTGCTAGACAAAGACAGCGACCTGACTATGAGCAGTTCTTC
CSARQRQRPDYEQFF
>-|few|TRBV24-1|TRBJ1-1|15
TGTGCCACCAGTGATTCTAAGACCGGGGGGACTGAAGCTTTCTTT
CATSDSKTGGTEAFF
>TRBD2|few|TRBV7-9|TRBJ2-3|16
TGTGCCAGCAGCCTAATATTAGCGGGAGGGCCTGATACGCAGTATTTT
CASSLILAGGPDTQYF
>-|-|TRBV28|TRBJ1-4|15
TGTGCCAGCAGCACCGCTTCAAAAGGGAGTGAAAAACTGTTTTTT
CASSTASKGSEKLFF